The sequence of this T cell receptor (beta chain) was determined in a study of T-cell reconstitution after alpha-beta-depleted transplantation in children. General observations from the study: By about two months after transplant, alpha-beta T cells reportedly arose from several hundred graft clones that had expanded. Once a year had passed after transplant, T-cell counts and diversity came mostly from newly produced T cells.

As concerns this clonotype: The target antigen is unknown.

The TCRbeta library incorporated unique molecular identifiers. TCRdb used MiXCR to reprocess the PCR reads, holding one entry per CDR3 protein. The data show 700,000 to 950,000 distinct CDR3 sequences, around 15% seen once. The TCR originated in a male patient younger than 18 who had a stem cell transplant for acute lymphoblastic leukemia, so the T cells may come from the graft donor. Sequences were derived from PBMCs, mostly from graft donor cells, sampled 360 days after TCRalphabeta/CD19-depleted stem cell transplant.

The CDR3 DNA reads as TGTGCCAGCAGCTATGGGGATGAGGATGAGCAGTTCTTC. Amino acids: CASSYGDEDEQFF. J is TRBJ2-1 and V is TRBV7-3; D is uncertain. The germline V and J ends were trimmed by 4 bases and 8 bases, with 12 bases remaining between them. The CDR3 loop spans 13 amino acids. Looked up from germline, CDR1 is SGHTA and CDR2 is FQGTGA. The full variable domain, in which reference TRBV7-3 and TRBJ2-1 provide the parts outside the CDR3, is GAGVSQTPSNKVTEKGKYVELRCDPISGHTALYWYRQSLGQGPEFLIYFQGTGAADDSGLPNDRFFAVRPEGSVSTLKIQRTERGDSAVYLCASSYGDEDEQFFGPGTRLTVL.